These T cell receptor beta chains were read from a single sample in a study of blood T cell repertoires in COVID-19. The method was immunoSEQ multiplex PCR; TCRdb's version includes in-frame clones alone and lacks a portion of them. The table shows approximately 230,000 clones, with around 86% occurring only once. Sequenced: peripheral blood. The origin of the receptors is a man aged 25 to 40 who had recovered from COVID-19. The CDR3 runs from the conserved cysteine through the conserved F or W. D genes are given only for firm matches. Clone size appears in some rows only: once, few, many, or a class for an expanded clone.

TRBV6-2/TRBV6-3,-,TRBJ2-3,-,TGTGCCAGCAGTTACGCGGGTTCCCCGGCCACAGATACGCAGTATTTT,CASSYAGSPATDTQYF
TRBV5-8,TRBD2,TRBJ2-3,-,TGTGCCAGCACCACGGCGCGGGCGGGGGTGTGGAGCACAGATACGCAGTATTTT,CASTTARAGVWSTDTQYF
TRBV29-1,-,TRBJ2-7,-,TGCAGCGTTGTAACTTATCTCTACGAGCAGTACTTC,CSVVTYLYEQYF
TRBV28,TRBD1,TRBJ1-1,-,TGTGCCAGCACGACGGACAGGGGGCTCCCTGAAGCTTTCTTT,CASTTDRGLPEAFF
TRBV3-1/TRBV3-2,-,TRBJ1-2,-,TGTGCCAGCAGCCCAGGCCGTCTGGCATACATGTTCGGCGGCTACACCTTC,CASSPGRLAYMFGGYTF
TRBV10-2,TRBD1,TRBJ1-1,-,TGCGCCAGCAGTGACTTGAGGGGGCGAATGAACACTGAAGCTTTCTTT,CASSDLRGRMNTEAFF
TRBV6-4,-,TRBJ1-1,-,TGTGCCAGCATTGCTCAGGCAGGGGCTTTGAACACTGAAGCTTTCTTT,CASIAQAGALNTEAFF
TRBV4-1,-,TRBJ1-2,-,TGCGCCAGCAGCCAAGACGGTAGCCAGATCTATGGCTACACCTTC,CASSQDGSQIYGYTF
TRBV6-4,TRBD2,TRBJ2-7,few,TGTGCCAGCAGTGACTCTATAGCGGGGGGACCTTGGCTCACCTCCTACGAGCAGTACTTC,CASSDSIAGGPWLTSYEQYF
TRBV3-1/TRBV3-2,-,TRBJ1-1,-,TGTGCCAGCAGCCATTCCAGTGCAATGAACACTGAAGCTTTCTTT,CASSHSSAMNTEAFF
TRBV15,-,TRBJ1-2,-,TGTGCCACCAGCAGTTTTAGGGGGTTAAGTTATGGCTACACCTTC,CATSSFRGLSYGYTF
TRBV6-5,TRBD1,TRBJ1-2,-,TGTGCCAGCAGTCGGGAACAGGGGGTCTATGGCTACACCTTC,CASSREQGVYGYTF
TRBV28,-,TRBJ1-4,-,TGTGCCAGCAGTTCCCCGGGGAAAACTAATGAAAAACTGTTTTTT,CASSSPGKTNEKLFF
TRBV12-3/TRBV12-4,-,TRBJ2-3,few,TGTGCCAGCAGTTTCCTACCAGATACGCAGTATTTT,CASSFLPDTQYF
TRBV2,TRBD1,TRBJ2-7,once,TGTGCCAGCAGTTTACCAGGGGGCGCTTGGTACGAGCAGTACTTC,CASSLPGGAWYEQYF
TRBV7-2,TRBD2,TRBJ2-2,-,TGTGCCAGCAGCCCAAAGGGGCTAGCGGGGGGCACCGGGGAGCTGTTTTTT,CASSPKGLAGGTGELFF
TRBV7-2,TRBD1,TRBJ1-6,-,TGTGCCAGCAGCTTAGTGGCGACAGGGGGCTCCTATAATTCACCCCTCCACTTT,CASSLVATGGSYNSPLHF
TRBV3-1/TRBV3-2,-,TRBJ1-6,few,TGTGCCAGCAGCCAAGATCGGGCAGGGGAGAGTTCACCCCTCCACTTT,CASSQDRAGESSPLHF
TRBV7-8,-,TRBJ2-7,-,TGTGCCACCAACAGGGAGGGTCTCTGGGAGCAGTACTTC,CATNREGLWEQYF
TRBV6-5,TRBD1,TRBJ1-2,-,TGTGCCAGCAGTTTTTCAGGGGGGTATGGCTACACCTTC,CASSFSGGYGYTF
TRBV7-9,TRBD1,TRBJ2-5,-,TGTGCCAGCAGCCTCGGACAGGGGGCATGGGAGACCCAGTACTTC,CASSLGQGAWETQYF
TRBV19,TRBD1,TRBJ1-1,-,TGTGCCAGTATCACCCGGGACAGGGGGTCCGACACTGAAGCTTTCTTT,CASITRDRGSDTEAFF